A selection of T cell receptor beta chains follows, all from one sample in a study of human T cells and chemical hapten exposure. TCRdb itself ran the RACE reads through MiXCR, one entry per CDR3 protein. There are around 260,000 distinct CDR3 sequences in the sample; about 9.4% occur only once, and 2% to 3% lies in the top ten. Specimen: whole blood, collected in connection with sensitization to the hapten diphenylcyclopropenone (DPC). The origin of the receptors is a woman aged 40 to 50 with alopecia areata. Some clones in this sample may be carry-over from other donors' samples. Both conserved end residues are trimmed from each CDR3. The order of the fields is V gene, CDR3 protein.

v_call: TRBV7-9; cdr3_aa: ASSLHDEQF
v_call: TRBV6-2/TRBV6-3; cdr3_aa: ASRETGETQY
v_call: TRBV27; cdr3_aa: ASREYSQETQY
v_call: TRBV29-1; cdr3_aa: SVRDRGGQPQH
v_call: TRBV2; cdr3_aa: ASSPGPTGELF
v_call: TRBV4-3; cdr3_aa: ASSQDRRTLPNYGYT
v_call: TRBV6-2/TRBV6-3; cdr3_aa: ASSRVRGSADTQY
v_call: TRBV29-1; cdr3_aa: SAETGMNTEAF
v_call: TRBV7-2; cdr3_aa: ASSFSYYEQF
v_call: TRBV3-1; cdr3_aa: ASSQGGGTNTGELF
v_call: TRBV5-1; cdr3_aa: ASSPDTFLGQY
v_call: TRBV5-4; cdr3_aa: ASSLKSSGSTDTQY
v_call: TRBV10-3; cdr3_aa: AISDGTAYGYT
v_call: TRBV12-3/TRBV12-4; cdr3_aa: ASSFPPMGDCF
v_call: TRBV20-1; cdr3_aa: SAPPDRESQNIQY
v_call: TRBV10-3; cdr3_aa: ATGTVDSSYEQY
v_call: TRBV30; cdr3_aa: AWKRPGQAAYEQY
v_call: TRBV6-5; cdr3_aa: ASSYGTATNEKLF
v_call: TRBV7-2; cdr3_aa: ASSLDRGPTYGYT
v_call: TRBV29-1; cdr3_aa: SAAPSGGPDTQY
v_call: TRBV7-2; cdr3_aa: ASSFALAGAGEQY
v_call: TRBV6-6; cdr3_aa: ASSYWGVNTEAF
v_call: TRBV5-1; cdr3_aa: ASRLAATNEKLF
v_call: TRBV7-2; cdr3_aa: ASSFGRESYNEQF
v_call: TRBV28; cdr3_aa: ASRPTGVGTDTQY
v_call: TRBV28; cdr3_aa: ASSTPRQSSGNTIY
v_call: TRBV20-1; cdr3_aa: SARADSYNSPLH
v_call: TRBV28; cdr3_aa: ASSSATGNYGYT
v_call: TRBV6-2/TRBV6-3; cdr3_aa: ASTPHLTSGIGELF
v_call: TRBV7-6; cdr3_aa: ASSSRDRAYPGANVLT